The 28 T cell receptor beta chains in this list originate from one sample, sequenced in a study of T cells in women clearing cervical HPV infection. Sequenced by immunoSEQ multiplex PCR; TCRdb stores in-frame clones only, minus some. The table for this sample gives around 19,000 clones. The sequenced material came from blood buffy coat. These receptors were taken from a woman between 18 and 75 years old with a cervical HPV16 infection that either progressed to CIN3+ or cleared (not recorded which).

Concerning this clone itself: The read terminates 3 residues ahead of where the CDR3 ends, so the germline J gene completes it. J is TRBJ2-3 and V is TRBV7-7, with a possible D match to TRBD2 (6 bases). CDR3 size: 13 residues. Germline V gene data show CDR1 as SSHAT and CDR2 as FNYEAQ (reference sequence). The CDR3 bases that were read are TGTGCCAGCAGCTGGACCGGAGGGGAGACG. Residues: CASSWTGGET. Given in full, the CDR3 is CASSWTGGETQYF.

Regarding this clone: The CDR3 end is not reached by the read, which stops 3 residues before it; the germline J gene fills it in. V usage is TRBV2 and J usage is TRBJ1-4; no clear D gene. The CDR3 covers 13 residues. The V gene's germline CDR1 is SNHLY and CDR2 FYNNEI. The CDR3 DNA, read in part, is TGTGCCAGCACCTCGATAAGAGGCTCACCA. Its protein product is CASTSIRGSP. The entire CDR3 protein is CASTSIRGSPLFF.

About this clone itself: The junction departs from germline at one end; a sequencing error may be responsible. The CDR3 is cut off 3 residues early in the read; its end comes from the germline J gene. The rearrangement uses TRBV2 and TRBJ1-2; D is undetermined. Germline loops: CDR1 SNHLY, CDR2 FYNNEI. This CDR3 contains 12 residues. CDR3 DNA (partial): TGTGCCAGCAGGTCTCTGGGCTATGGA. Its translation is CASRSLGYG. In full, the CDR3 is CASRSLGYGYTF.

A note on this clone: The CDR3 goes on 3 residues after the read ends, and that part is filled in from the germline J gene. The genes are TRBV7-2 and TRBJ2-3, with D perhaps TRBD1 (6 bases). The CDR3 has 14 amino acids. Germline CDR1 and CDR2: SGHTA and FQGNSA. The CDR3 bases that were read are TGTGCCAGCAGCTTAGGGGTAGGGGGAGAGACG. Translating gives CASSLGVGGET. The complete CDR3 reads CASSLGVGGETQYF.

Points on this clone: The read falls 3 residues short of the CDR3 end, and the missing part is taken from the germline J gene. The chain couples TRBV28 to TRBJ2-1; 13 bases line up with TRBD2. The CDR3 extends over 13 amino acids. The germline gives CDR1 MDHEN, CDR2 SYDVKM. Trimming cost V 11 bases and J 8 bases; bases outside gene matches: 6. The covered CDR3 bases are TGTGCCGGTGGACTAGCGGGAGCCTATGAG. Translating gives CAGGLAGAYE. From start to end, the CDR3 is CAGGLAGAYEQFF.

With respect to this clone: Coverage ceases 3 residues before the CDR3 finishes, and the germline J gene fills in the end. V gene TRBV11-3 combines with J gene TRBJ2-2; a weak D match, TRBD2 (6 bases). V was trimmed by 4 bases and J by 3 bases, leaving 9 bases between them. The CDR3 runs 14 residues. Germline V CDR1 and CDR2: SGHNT, YENEEA. The CDR3 protein is CASSWGTYTGELFF. CDR3 DNA, as far as it was read: TGTGCCAGCAGCTGGGGGACTTACACCGGGGAG.

In the case of this clone: Read sequence stops 3 residues before the CDR3 end, and the germline J gene provides the missing end. The V and J genes are TRBV29-1 and TRBJ2-7; TRBD2 is a possible D gene (5 bases). In germline, CDR1 is SQVTM, CDR2 ANQGSEA. The CDR3 has 12 amino acids. V lost 5 bases, J lost 2 bases, and 10 bases lay in between. This CDR3 reads CSVNSGAYEQYF. CDR3 bases read: TGCAGCGTTAATTCCGGGGCCTACGAG.

Comment on this clone: The junction differs from germline at one of its ends, possibly a read error. The CDR3 goes on 3 residues after the read ends, and that part is filled in from the germline J gene. The same CDR3 is also encoded by other DNA sequences in this sample. The rearrangement links TRBV13 to TRBJ1-2; TRBD1 matches 8 bases. The CDR3 is made up of 13 amino acids. Germline V CDR1 and CDR2: PRHDT, FYEKMQ (reference sequence). The CDR3 bases that were read are TGTGCCAGCAGCCTCGGGACAGGATATGGG. Translation gives CASSLGTGYG. The full CDR3 protein is CASSLGTGYGYTF.

Details on this clone: With the read ending 3 residues before the CDR3 end, the germline J gene is used to fill in that end. J is TRBJ2-7 and V is TRBV18; TRBD2 matches at 7 bases. The trim removed 3 bases at V and 5 bases at J, leaving 10 bases unmatched. Per the germline V gene, CDR1 is KGHSH and CDR2 is LQKENI. CDR3 length: 15 amino acids. CDR3 loop: CASSPGAGNGDEQYF. Incomplete CDR3 DNA: TGTGCCAGCTCACCGGGAGCGGGGAACGGGGACGAG.

Notes on this clone: The CDR3 goes on 3 residues after the read ends, and that part is filled in from the germline J gene. The chain combines TRBV19 with TRBJ1-5; 7 nucleotides line up with TRBD1. Germline loops: CDR1 LNHDA, CDR2 SQIVND (reference sequence). V was clipped by 6 bases and J by 6 bases; unmatched bases: 5. This CDR3 is 13 amino acids long. CDR3 sequence: CASSNQGVQPQHF. CDR3 bases read: TGTGCCAGTAGCAACCAGGGGGTTCAGCCC.

As to this clone: The CDR3 end is not reached by the read, which stops 3 residues before it; the germline J gene fills it in. J is TRBJ2-4 and V is TRBV7-9; 8 bases are a match to TRBD1. Germline V CDR1 and CDR2: SEHNR, FQNEAQ (reference sequence). This CDR3 region has 13 residues. CDR3 bases read: TGTGCCAGCAGCTCGGGACAGGCCTATGGT. Protein product: CASSSGQAYG. The CDR3 as a whole reads CASSSGQAYGQYF.

The CDR3 loop is CASSLGTSTQYF. The part of the CDR3 DNA that was read is TGTGCCAGCAGCTTAGGGACTAGCACC. The rearrangement links TRBV7-2 to TRBJ2-5; 8 nucleotides line up with TRBD2. The CDR3 is cut off 3 residues early in the read; its end comes from the germline J gene. Germline values: CDR1 SGHTA, CDR2 FQGNSA. The CDR3 contains 12 residues. The variable domain in full, completed from reference TRBV7-2 and TRBJ2-5, reads GAGVSQSPSNKVTEKGKDVELRCDPISGHTALYWYRQSLGQGLEFLIYFQGNSAPDKSGLPSDRFSAERTGGSVSTLTIQRTQQEDSAVYLCASSLGTSTQYFGPGTRLLVL.

Regarding this clone: The CDR3 end falls 3 residues outside the read, so it is completed with the germline J gene. This chain links TRBV4-1 with TRBJ2-3; maybe TRBD2 (6 bases). Germline V lookup: CDR1 MGHRA, CDR2 YSYEKL. The CDR3 sequence is 13 residues long. Trimming shortened V by 3 bases and J by 6 bases, and 10 bases separated the two germline ends. CDR3 sequence: CASSQGLWDTQYF. CDR3 bases read: TGCGCCAGCAGCCAGGGACTCTGGGATACG.

This clone registers medium-sized (0.01 to 0.1%) by frequency. The read gets to within 3 residues of the CDR3 end, and the germline J gene fills in the rest. This chain uses TRBV7-2 with TRBJ2-7, with 8 bases fitting TRBD2. The length of the CDR3 is 15 residues. Losses at the gene ends were 3 bases for V and 2 bases for J; bases not matched to a gene: 6. The germline CDR1 and CDR2 sequences are SGHTA and FQGNSA. CDR3 residues: CASSFSGGETYEQYF. The part of the CDR3 DNA that was read is TGTGCCAGCAGCTTTTCGGGAGGGGAAACCTACGAG.

Comment on this clone: The observed sequence ends 3 residues before the CDR3 terminus, with the missing tail filled in from the germline J gene. The chain has TRBV19 and TRBJ1-2; no definite D call. The CDR3 has 16 amino acids. Per germline, CDR1 LNHDA and CDR2 SQIVND (reference sequence). The chain's CDR3 is CASSIEVARAAYDYTF. Partial CDR3 DNA: TGTGCCAGTAGTATAGAGGTGGCGCGGGCAGCCTACGAC.

Concerning this clone: The read comes to an end 3 residues before the CDR3 does, leaving the germline J gene to fill in the end. This sequence joins TRBV2 and TRBJ1-1; D gene ambiguous. V was shortened by 5 bases and J by 5 bases, with 18 bases between the two germline ends. CDR3 length: 15 amino acids. Looked up from germline, CDR1 is SNHLY and CDR2 is FYNNEI. Incomplete CDR3 DNA: TGTGCCAGCAGTATAGTCTTGGGCGGGGATACTGAA. Its protein product is CASSIVLGGDTE. The full CDR3 protein is CASSIVLGGDTEAFF.

With regard to this clone: The CDR3 is cut off 3 residues early in the read; its end comes from the germline J gene. The chain recombines TRBV5-4 with TRBJ2-2; D remains unclear. Between the trimmed V and J ends, which lost 2 bases and 2 bases, there was a span of 7 bases. CDR1 is SGHNT, CDR2 YYREEE, per germline (reference sequence). The CDR3 has 14 residues. CDR3 bases read: TGTGCCAGCAGCTTTAGTGCAAACACCGGGGAG. It translates to CASSFSANTGE. The CDR3 in full is CASSFSANTGELFF.

With regard to this clone: The CDR3 end is not reached by the read, which stops 3 residues before it; the germline J gene fills it in. The gene calls are TRBV20-1 and TRBJ2-6; the D is unclear. The CDR3 sequence is 14 residues long. CDR1 is DFQATT, CDR2 SNEGSKA, per germline (reference sequence). V lost 4 bases and J lost 2, with 9 bases in between. The CDR3 DNA, read in part, is TGCAGTGCTACCGATCGGGCTGGGGCCAACGTC. This encodes CSATDRAGANV. The full CDR3 protein reads CSATDRAGANVLTF.

With respect to this clone: The read is 3 residues too short to cover the CDR3 end, so that end is filled in from the germline J gene. The V and J genes are TRBV3-1 (or the pseudogene TRBV3-2) and TRBJ1-1; D possibly corresponds to TRBD1 (5 bases). Germline V gives CDR1 LGHDT, CDR2 YNNKEL (reference sequence). There are 14 residues in the CDR3. The V gene lost 4 bases and the J gene lost 1 base, with 10 bases spanning the gap. The chain's CDR3 is CASSPGEGNTEAFF. The covered CDR3 bases are TGTGCCAGCAGCCCGGGGGAGGGGAACACTGAA.

Points on this clone: Germline and junction disagree at one end, which may indicate a read error. CDR3 amino acids: CASSETGRETQYF. The sequenced part of the CDR3 DNA is TGCGCCAGCAGCGAAACAGGGCGAGAGACC. The V gene is TRBV4-2, the J gene TRBJ2-5, with D perhaps TRBD1 (6 bases). The read halts 3 residues ahead of the CDR3 end, with the missing end drawn from the germline J gene. The CDR3 sequence is 13 residues long. From germline, CDR1 is LGHNA and CDR2 YNFKEQ.

Points on this clone: The CDR3 end is not reached by the read, which stops 3 residues before it; the germline J gene fills it in. The J gene is TRBJ2-2, the V gene TRBV19; D possibly corresponds to TRBD1 (5 bases). Germline-derived CDR1 and CDR2 are LNHDA and SQIVND (reference sequence). This CDR3 comprises 15 residues. The CDR3 reads CASSIQDSGANVLFF. CDR3 DNA (partial): TGTGCCAGTAGTATTCAGGATTCTGGGGCCAACGTG.

About this clone itself: The read ends 3 residues before the CDR3 terminus; that terminus is restored from the germline J gene. The chain recombines TRBV7-2 with TRBJ2-7; TRBD2 might be the D (5 bases). The CDR3 runs to 15 residues. Germline loops: CDR1 SGHTA, CDR2 FQGNSA. V dropped 3 bases and J dropped 6 bases, with 18 bases sitting between them. The sequenced CDR3 bases are TGTGCCAGCAGCTTCTCCACTAGTATCGTAGGCGAG. Protein: CASSFSTSIVGE. The whole CDR3 sequence is CASSFSTSIVGEQYF.

About this clone itself: The read terminates 3 residues before the CDR3 end, so the remaining end is supplied by the germline J gene. The chain joins TRBV28 to TRBJ1-2; D remains unclear. In germline, CDR1 is MDHEN, CDR2 SYDVKM. V was trimmed by 8 bases and J by 4 bases, leaving 11 bases between them. The CDR3 consists of 12 residues. CDR3 bases read: TGTGCCAGCCAAGCTGTCGCCTATGGC. Protein sequence: CASQAVAYG. The entire CDR3 protein reads CASQAVAYGYTF.

Comments on this clone: The DNA ends 3 residues before the CDR3 does, and the rest of the CDR3 is filled in from the germline J gene. The chain couples TRBV7-2 to TRBJ1-2; D call uncertain. The CDR3 length is 12 residues. Germline CDR1 reads SGHTA; CDR2 reads FQGNSA. CDR3 DNA, as far as it was read: TGTGCCAGCAGCTTAGGGGTAAGCGAC. As protein: CASSLGVSD. Given in full, the CDR3 is CASSLGVSDYTF.

Remarks on this clone: Compared with germline, one end of the junction differs, possibly owing to a read error. The CDR3 end lies 3 residues beyond the end of the read and is filled in from the germline J gene. The genes are TRBV19 and TRBJ2-3, with D hard to call. Germline assignment: CDR1 LNHDA and CDR2 SQIVND (reference sequence). This CDR3 region has 15 residues. Incomplete CDR3 DNA: TGTGCCAGTAGTATAGATTCTGGCGGCCCAGAGACG. This encodes CASSIDSGGPET. The full CDR3 protein reads CASSIDSGGPETQYF.

With regard to this clone: The read terminates 3 residues before the CDR3 end, so the remaining end is supplied by the germline J gene. The rearrangement joins TRBV19 to TRBJ1-1, with 7 bases identical to TRBD1. Germline CDR1 reads LNHDA; CDR2 reads SQIVND (reference sequence). This CDR3 region has 14 residues. This CDR3 reads CASSKLGGQETAFF. The CDR3 bases that were read are TGTGCCAGTAGTAAACTAGGGGGCCAAGAGACA.

About this clone: The read ends 3 residues shy of where the CDR3 ends; the end is completed using the germline J gene. The chain combines TRBV7-2 with TRBJ1-1, with D perhaps TRBD1 (6 bases). The CDR3 sequence is 12 residues long. Germline V CDR1 and CDR2: SGHTA, FQGNSA. The V end was cut by 10 bases, the J end by 4 bases, with 13 bases between. Incomplete CDR3 DNA: TGTGCCACCGCACAGGGTCCCACTGAA. It yields the protein CATAQGPTE. The CDR3 reads in full as CATAQGPTEAFF.

Note on this clone: The read finishes 3 residues shy of the CDR3 end, and the germline J gene is used to complete it. V usage is TRBV5-5 and J usage is TRBJ2-2, with D possibly matching TRBD1 (6 bases). This CDR3 is 15 amino acids long. Germline CDR1 reads SGHKS; CDR2 reads YYEKEE (reference sequence). Here the CDR3 reads CASSPGQTTNEKLFF. Partial CDR3 DNA: TGTGCCAGCAGCCCCGGACAGACAACTAATGAAAAG.